This T cell receptor (beta chain) was recovered during a study of response to subunit inactivated influenza vaccine. This clonotype showed up many times. The antigen remains undetermined. Trimming removed 0 bases at V and 0 bases at J, with 15 bases between. This CDR3 contains 18 residues. Per germline, CDR1 LNHNV and CDR2 YYDKDF (reference sequence). The study's findings and limits: It was suggested by the authors that few new T cells are recruited by each seasonal influenza vaccination.

TCRdb reanalysed the RT-PCR reads using MiXCR and keeps one entry per CDR3 protein. The sample lists 300,000 to 350,000 distinct CDR3 sequences; approximately 23% were seen once. This sequence originates from a man aged 50-75 years who received an inactivated influenza vaccine. V and J are TRBV15 and TRBJ2-4; D is possibly TRBD1 (5 bases). Sequencing was performed on PBMCs from blood, taken less than 22 months after vaccination. The CDR3, as DNA: TGTGCCACCAGCAGAGACCCCAACAGGAAGCTAGCCAAAAACATTCAGTACTTC. It yields the protein CATSRDPNRKLAKNIQYF.